This TCR beta chain was documented in a study of beta chain features in type 1 diabetes. Overall study results and limits: Overrepresentation of cells with high TCR expression could result from cDNA sequencing. People with Type 1 diabetes carried modestly yet significantly shorter TCRB CDR3s in all four CD4+ subsets. PCR might favor shorter templates, equally in patients and controls.

Every bit of the isolated RNA underwent reverse transcription, so sequencing read expressed TCRB transcripts. The assay was immunoSEQ multiplex PCR, and TCRdb's table has in-frame clones only and misses some. The table lists roughly 140,000 clones, over 9% of them singletons. This clone was counted only a few times. Its specificity is unknown. Trimming removed 1 base from V and 0 bases from J; junction bases left unmatched: 4. Germline V CDR1 and CDR2: LNHNV, YYDKDF (reference sequence). The CDR3 runs to 16 residues. Purity of each sorted population was above 95%. This sequence joins TRBV15 and TRBJ2-3, with 7 positions matching TRBD2. Sequenced material: central memory CD4+ T cells from blood. This TCR came from a man aged 25 to 40 with type 1 diabetes. CDR3 residues: CATSRGGGSSTDTQYF. The CDR3 DNA reads TGTGCCACCAGCAGAGGCGGCGGGAGTAGCACAGATACGCAGTATTTT.